These 32 T cell receptor beta chains were all obtained from the same sample, sequenced in a study of memory CD4+ T cells and cytomegalovirus serostatus. Single viable CD3+CD4+CD8-CD45RO+ cells were sorted as the memory CD4+ T cells. Profiled with immunoSEQ multiplex PCR; TCRdb holds only in-frame clones, not every one. The sample has about 56,000 clones; roughly 82% are singletons. The specimen sequenced was memory CD4+ T cells from blood. Receptors were obtained from an adult in good health and CMV-seronegative.

This clone was seen only once. This chain uses TRBV11-1 with TRBJ1-3; possible D gene TRBD1, 5 bases. Germline V gives CDR1 SGHAT, CDR2 FQDESV (reference sequence). Trimming took off 3 bases at V and 5 bases at J, with 14 bases between the two ends. This CDR3 comprises 15 residues. The CDR3 reads CASSFGTQRRNTIYF. In DNA, the CDR3 is TGTGCCAGCAGCTTCGGGACCCAGAGACGAAACACCATATATTTT.

This chain links TRBV5-6 with TRBJ2-1; 8 bases map to TRBD2. Germline CDR1 reads SGHDT; CDR2 reads YYEEEE. V lost 6 bases to trimming and J lost 2 bases; unmatched junction nucleotides: 10. The length of the CDR3 is 16 residues. The CDR3 here is CASILGPAGAYNEQFF. The CDR3 coding sequence is TGTGCCAGCATCCTAGGGCCAGCGGGGGCCTACAATGAGCAGTTCTTC.

The rearrangement joins TRBV18 to TRBJ2-5; D is unclear. V was trimmed by 4 bases and J by 2 bases, leaving 8 bases between them. The CDR3 totals 13 residues. Germline V gene data show CDR1 as KGHSH and CDR2 as LQKENI. CDR3 coding DNA: TGTGCCAGCTCACAATCACGTCAAGAGACCCAGTACTTC. Amino acids: CASSQSRQETQYF.

The chain employs TRBV4-2 and TRBJ1-3, with D perhaps matching TRBD1 (6 bases). Trimming removed 6 bases at V and 0 bases at J, with 12 bases between. This CDR3 has 15 amino acids. CDR1 is LGHNA, CDR2 YNFKEQ, per germline. CDR3 sequence reads: CASRETGSSGNTIYF. CDR3 bases: TGTGCCAGCAGGGAAACAGGGAGCTCTGGAAACACCATATATTTT.

The genes are TRBV27 and TRBJ1-6; possibly TRBD1 for D (5 bases). CDR1 is MNHEY, CDR2 SMNVEV, per germline (reference sequence). The CDR3 totals 14 residues. V was cut by 6 bases and J by 8 bases, with 14 bases left in between. The CDR3 DNA is TGTGCCAGCAGCTCCTCAGGGAACGATTCACCCCTCCACTTT. Its translation is CASSSSGNDSPLHF.

The CDR3 sequence: CASSLAGGIQYF. CDR3 DNA: TGTGCCAGCAGCTTAGCGGGGGGGATTCAGTACTTC. The genes are TRBV7-2 and TRBJ2-4, with 7 bases aligning to TRBD2. J lost 10 bases, V lost 0 bases, and 0 bases had no gene match. The germline V gene encodes CDR1 SGHTA and CDR2 FQGNSA. This CDR3 has 12 amino acids.

V usage is TRBV6-1 and J usage is TRBJ1-6; D may be TRBD1 (5 bases). V lost 4 bases, J lost 8 bases, and 9 bases lay in between. Germline loops: CDR1 MNHNS, CDR2 SASEGT. The CDR3 runs 13 residues. The CDR3 sequence: CASSASGDSPLHF. In nucleotides, the CDR3 is TGTGCCAGCAGTGCCTCGGGGGATTCACCCCTCCACTTT.

CDR3: CASKKLFF. The DNA of the CDR3 is TGTGCCAGCAAAAAACTGTTTTTT. V gene TRBV27 combines with J gene TRBJ1-4; D not certain. This CDR3 is built from 8 residues. With 7 bases removed from V and 9 bases from J, the gap between germline ends came to 0 bases. From germline, CDR1 is MNHEY and CDR2 SMNVEV (reference sequence). Drawing the rest from reference TRBV27 and TRBJ1-4, the complete variable domain is EAQVTQNPRYLITVTGKKLTVTCSQNMNHEYMSWYRQDPGLGLRQIYYSMNVEVTDKGDVPEGYKVSRKEKRNFPLILESPSPNQTSLYFCASKKLFFGSGTQLSVL.

This chain links TRBV7-2 with TRBJ1-6; D gene unclear. CDR1 SGHTA and CDR2 FQGNSA come from the germline V gene. The CDR3 extends over 13 amino acids. The V and J ends lost 1 base and 11 bases respectively, with 9 bases between them. The CDR3 loop is CASSLGRRAPLHF. The DNA for the CDR3 is TGTGCCAGCAGCTTAGGTCGTCGTGCACCCCTCCACTTT.

The V and J genes are TRBV5-6 and TRBJ2-3; D gene uncertain. Germline values: CDR1 SGHDT, CDR2 YYEEEE. Trimming took 0 bases from V and 2 from J, leaving 1 base between them. The CDR3 spans 12 residues. In nucleotides, the CDR3 is TGTGCCAGCAGCTTGGCCACAGATACGCAGTATTTT. Protein: CASSLATDTQYF. The full variable domain, in which reference TRBV5-6 and TRBJ2-3 provide the parts outside the CDR3, is DAGVTQSPTHLIKTRGQQVTLRCSPKSGHDTVSWYQQALGQGPQFIFQYYEEEERQRGNFPDRFSGHQFPNYSSELNVNALLLGDSALYLCASSLATDTQYFGPGTRLTVL.

CDR3 sequence: CASSSGSTETQYF. CDR3 DNA sequence: TGCGCCAGCAGCTCGGGGAGCACGGAGACCCAGTACTTC. The rearrangement joins TRBV5-1 to TRBJ2-5, with TRBD2 as a possible D gene (5 bases). Trimming took 3 bases from V and 5 from J, leaving 11 bases between them. CDR3 length: 13 amino acids. Germline CDR1 reads SGHRS; CDR2 reads YFSETQ. Supplemented by reference TRBV5-1 and TRBJ2-5, the full variable domain reads KAGVTQTPRYLIKTRGQQVTLSCSPISGHRSVSWYQQTPGQGLQFLFEYFSETQRNKGNFPGRFSGRQFSNSRSEMNVSTLELGDSALYLCASSSGSTETQYFGPGTRLLVL.

The chain uses TRBV28 and TRBJ1-6, with D unresolved. Trimming removed 6 bases at V and 6 bases at J, with 12 bases between. Germline V gives CDR1 MDHEN, CDR2 SYDVKM. This CDR3 spans 14 amino acids. The CDR3 region has the DNA TGTGCCAGCAGCCTCGGGAACCTTAATTCACCCCTCCACTTT. This encodes CASSLGNLNSPLHF.

The rearrangement links TRBV5-6 to TRBJ2-5; D could derive from TRBD1 or TRBD2 (7 bases each). This CDR3 has 14 residues. Trimming took 4 bases from V and 11 from J, leaving 21 bases between them. Germline V gives CDR1 SGHDT, CDR2 YYEEEE. The DNA of the CDR3 is TGTGCCAGCAGCCCAGGGACAGCCATGCGGGAGCAGTACTTC. As protein: CASSPGTAMREQYF.

The genes are TRBV30 and TRBJ1-6, with a possible D match to TRBD1 (5 bases). The CDR3 loop spans 14 amino acids. The V and J ends lost 0 bases and 9 bases respectively, with 12 bases between them. Germline V lookup: CDR1 GTSNPN, CDR2 SVGIG (reference sequence). The CDR3 DNA reads as TGTGCCTGGAGTGTAGCGGGGGACCGTTCACCCCTCCACTTT. It is translated as CAWSVAGDRSPLHF. Together with reference TRBV30 and TRBJ1-6, the CDR3 gives the full variable domain: SQTIHQWPATLVQPVGSPLSLECTVEGTSNPNLYWYRQAAGRGLQLLFYSVGIGQISSEVPQNLSASRPQDRQFILSSKKLLLSDSGFYLCAWSVAGDRSPLHFGNGTRLTVT.

The chain links TRBV28 to TRBJ1-2; D perhaps matches TRBD1 (6 bases). Trimming stripped 5 bases from V and 5 bases from J, with 18 bases between. This CDR3 spans 15 amino acids. Germline V lookup: CDR1 MDHEN, CDR2 SYDVKM. CDR3 sequence reads: CASSQDTGIKYGYTF. CDR3 sequence (DNA): TGTGCCAGCAGTCAAGACACAGGGATCAAGTATGGCTACACCTTC.

This rearrangement joins TRBV6-6 to TRBJ1-1; no firm D call. This CDR3 contains 10 residues. Germline CDR1 MNHNY, CDR2 SVGAGI (reference sequence). With 2 bases removed from V and 12 bases from J, the gap between germline ends came to 7 bases. This chain's CDR3 is CASSYRDTFF. The CDR3 DNA reads TGTGCCAGCAGTTACAGGGATACTTTCTTT.

The J gene is TRBJ1-1, the V gene TRBV7-6; D unclear. The CDR3 sequence is 13 residues long. The germline V gene has CDR1 SGHVS and CDR2 FNYEAQ. V was shortened by 5 bases and J by 1 base, with 8 bases between the two germline ends. CDR3 bases: TGTGCCAGCAGCGCACGACGGAACACTGAAGCTTTCTTT. This sequence encodes CASSARRNTEAFF.

This chain links TRBV4-3 with TRBJ2-3, with TRBD2 as a possible D gene (6 bases). CDR3 length: 12 amino acids. Germline lookup yields CDR1 LGHNA and CDR2 YSLEER. V was trimmed by 0 bases and J by 8 bases, leaving 6 bases between them. The CDR3 DNA reads as TGCGCCAGCAGCCAAGATAGCGGTACGCAGTATTTT. Translation: CASSQDSGTQYF.

The V gene is TRBV5-5, the J gene TRBJ2-6; D may be TRBD1 (5 bases). Germline V gene data show CDR1 as SGHKS and CDR2 as YYEKEE (reference sequence). The CDR3 is 17 amino acids. Trimming cost V 4 bases and J 0 bases, with 14 bases left between them. CDR3 amino acids: CASSMTVLYSGANVLTF. The CDR3 nucleotides read TGTGCCAGCAGCATGACAGTTCTTTACTCTGGGGCCAACGTCCTGACTTTC.

V usage is TRBV5-1 and J usage is TRBJ2-1; TRBD1 aligns across 8 bases. Germline values: CDR1 SGHRS, CDR2 YFSETQ. The CDR3 runs 14 residues. After removal of 6 bases from V and 9 bases from J, the junction contained 11 bases not matched to a gene. The CDR3 bases are TGCGCCAGCAAGGTAGGGCAGGGGGCCGGTGAGCAGTTCTTC. Translating gives CASKVGQGAGEQFF.

J is TRBJ1-2 and V is TRBV15; 9 positions agree with TRBD1. The germline CDR1 and CDR2 sequences are LNHNV and YYDKDF (reference sequence). The J segment lost 7 bases and the V segment lost 5 bases, leaving 8 bases of the junction unmatched. The CDR3 length is 14 residues. In DNA form, the CDR3 reads TGTGCCACCAGCGCGCAACGGGACAGGGTTGGCTACACCTTC. Translated: CATSAQRDRVGYTF.

The rearrangement uses TRBV6-1 and TRBJ1-2; D remains ambiguous. This CDR3 is built from 13 residues. The germline V and J ends were trimmed by 6 bases and 4 bases, with 12 bases remaining between them. Looked up from germline, CDR1 is MNHNS and CDR2 is SASEGT. The DNA of the CDR3 is TGTGCCAGCAGCCCCGGTAGGCTCTATGGCTACACCTTC. It specifies CASSPGRLYGYTF.

This chain uses TRBV21-1 with TRBJ1-6; TRBD1 is the table's D call, not checked against the DNA. TRBV21-1 is deemed a pseudogene. The length of the CDR3 is 17 residues. This CDR3 is CASSNTRDSSYNSPLHF. For the CDR3, the DNA is TGTGCCAGCAGCAACACCCGGGACAGCTCCTATAATTCACCCCTCCACTTT.

J is TRBJ2-6 and V is TRBV7-3; tentatively, D is TRBD1 (5 bases). This CDR3 has 15 residues. V gave up 5 bases and J gave up 1 base, with 9 bases separating them. Germline V CDR1 and CDR2: SGHTA, FQGTGA. CDR3 residues: CASSLGVSGANVLTF. The CDR3 bases are TGTGCCAGCAGCCTAGGGGTTTCTGGGGCCAACGTCCTGACTTTC.

V is TRBV29-1 and J is TRBJ1-2; TRBD1 is a possible D gene (6 bases). CDR3 length: 15 amino acids. Germline V gene lookup returns CDR1 SQVTM and CDR2 ANQGSEA. Trimming took 3 bases from V and 1 from J, leaving 15 bases between them. Written as DNA, the CDR3 is TGCAGCGTTGATGAACAGGGCCCCATTAACTATGGCTACACCTTC. This sequence encodes CSVDEQGPINYGYTF. The full variable domain, completed using reference TRBV29-1 and TRBJ1-2, is SAVISQKPSRDICQRGTSLTIQCQVDSQVTMMFWYRQQPGQSLTLIATANQGSEATYESGFVIDKFPISRPNLTFSTLTVSNMSPEDSSIYLCSVDEQGPINYGYTFGSGTRLTVV.

The chain combines TRBV2 with TRBJ1-2; 11 nucleotides line up with TRBD1. The CDR3 covers 15 residues. V dropped 6 bases and J dropped 8; count of bases not matched to a gene: 11. CDR1 and CDR2 (germline): SNHLY, FYNNEI. This CDR3 is CASRTLGQGARGYTF. The CDR3 DNA is TGTGCCAGCAGGACCCTCGGACAGGGGGCTCGGGGCTACACCTTC. Supplemented by reference TRBV2 and TRBJ1-2, the full variable domain reads EPEVTQTPSHQVTQMGQEVILRCVPISNHLYFYWYRQILGQKVEFLVSFYNNEISEKSEIFDDQFSVERPDGSNFTLKIRSTKLEDSAMYFCASRTLGQGARGYTFGSGTRLTVV.

The chain recombines TRBV7-2 with TRBJ2-2; 10 bases align to TRBD1. Germline assignment: CDR1 SGHTA and CDR2 FQGNSA. The CDR3 totals 16 residues. V was pared by 5 bases and J by 5 bases, with 8 bases of the junction left unmatched. The CDR3 DNA reads as TGTGCCAGCAGCCAAAGACAGGGGGCGCGGACCGGGGAGCTGTTTTTT. It is translated as CASSQRQGARTGELFF.

The rearrangement joins TRBV11-3 to TRBJ2-2; tentative D call: TRBD1 (5 bases). V dropped 3 bases and J dropped 7 bases, with 9 bases sitting between them. The CDR3 has 13 residues. CDR1 SGHNT and CDR2 YENEEA come from the germline V gene. The CDR3 here is CASSFGDSGELFF. The CDR3, as DNA: TGTGCCAGCAGCTTTGGTGACAGCGGGGAGCTGTTTTTT.

The gene calls are TRBV6-1 and TRBJ1-1; TRBD1 matches at 7 bases. V lost 9 bases and J lost 0; bases outside the gene matches: 4. The CDR3 has 13 residues. Germline loops: CDR1 MNHNS, CDR2 SASEGT. The CDR3, as DNA: TGTGCCAGTGGGACAGACATGAACACTGAAGCTTTCTTT. This translates into CASGTDMNTEAFF.

This chain links TRBV28 with TRBJ1-5; perhaps TRBD1 as D (5 bases). Trimming left V 2 bases short and J 7 bases short, with 15 bases between. In germline, CDR1 is MDHEN, CDR2 SYDVKM. This CDR3 spans 15 amino acids. CDR3 bases: TGTGCCAGCAGTTTACCCTCCCAGGGTCAGCAGCCCCAGCATTTT. This sequence encodes CASSLPSQGQQPQHF.

The chain has TRBV9 and TRBJ2-2, with D possibly TRBD1 on 6 matching bases. CDR1 and CDR2 (germline): SGDLS, YYNGEE. The CDR3 runs to 15 residues. Trimming took 3 bases from V and 3 from J, leaving 12 bases between them. Here the CDR3 reads CASSDRDTHTGELFF. In DNA form, the CDR3 reads TGTGCCAGCAGCGACCGGGACACTCACACCGGGGAGCTGTTTTTT.

The chain combines TRBV27 with TRBJ1-6; TRBD1 agrees at 8 bases. Losses at the gene ends were 6 bases for V and 6 bases for J; bases not matched to a gene: 13. Germline CDR1 MNHEY, CDR2 SMNVEV (reference sequence). CDR3 length equals 17 residues. In DNA, the CDR3 is TGTGCCAGCAGCCCAAGGGGACAGGCCGGGGTTAATTCACCCCTCCACTTT. It translates to CASSPRGQAGVNSPLHF.